The 21 T cell receptor beta chains listed next were all sequenced from one sample in a study of pediatric ulcerative colitis. During colonoscopy, one to two rectal pinch biopsies were collected. TCRdb keeps only in-frame clones here, not all; method: immunoSEQ multiplex PCR. The table lists tens of thousands of clones, 65% to 80% of them singletons, with around 7.8% in the top ten. Sequenced input: gut tissue. These receptors all stem from a boy between 5 and 17 years old with severe ulcerative colitis.

As concerns this clone: Distinct nucleotide sequences in the sample also encode this CDR3. The CDR3 loop reads CASSVTDTQYF. In DNA, the CDR3 is TGTGCCAGCAGTGTCACAGATACGCAGTATTTT. V gene TRBV2 combines with J gene TRBJ2-3; D not certain. This CDR3 is 11 amino acids long. Germline assignment: CDR1 SNHLY and CDR2 FYNNEI. V lost 4 bases and J 2 bases, leaving 1 base between the germline ends.

The chain carries TRBV7-2 and TRBJ2-1; D unclear. CDR1 is SGHTA, CDR2 FQGNSA, per germline. Trimming took off 5 bases at V and 9 bases at J, with 11 bases between the two ends. The CDR3 consists of 12 residues. The CDR3 sequence: CASSRQVSEQFF. CDR3 sequence (DNA): TGTGCCAGCAGCCGCCAGGTTTCTGAGCAGTTCTTC.

By proportion, this clone is medium-sized. The gene calls are TRBV28 and TRBJ1-1, with 9 positions matching TRBD1. Trimming took 6 bases from V and 8 from J; bases not matched to a gene: 10. CDR1 and CDR2 (germline): MDHEN, SYDVKM. The CDR3 spans 14 residues. The CDR3 protein is CASRLLGQGLEAFF. Written as DNA, the CDR3 is TGTGCCAGCAGACTACTGGGACAGGGTCTAGAAGCTTTCTTT.

This clone has only one observation. The V gene is TRBV29-1, the J gene TRBJ1-4; D unresolved. The CDR3 runs 12 residues. CDR1 and CDR2 from the germline V gene are SQVTM and ANQGSEA. V lost 4 bases, J lost 8 bases, and 11 bases lay in between. CDR3 sequence: CSVGEGGEKLFF. The DNA for the CDR3 is TGCAGCGTTGGGGAGGGTGGCGAAAAACTGTTTTTT.

The rearrangement joins TRBV6-1 to TRBJ2-1; no reliable D call. This CDR3 region has 16 residues. Germline-derived CDR1 and CDR2 are MNHNS and SASEGT. V lost 2 bases and J 2 bases, leaving 13 bases between the germline ends. CDR3 protein: CASSERVMGTYNEQFF. CDR3 nucleotides: TGTGCCAGCAGTGAACGCGTTATGGGGACCTACAATGAGCAGTTCTTC.

The rearrangement links TRBV6-1 to TRBJ1-1; D unclear. CDR1 MNHNS and CDR2 SASEGT come from the germline V gene. CDR3 size: 14 residues. Trimming removed 4 bases from V and 1 base from J, with 10 bases in between. The CDR3 coding sequence is TGTGCCAGCAGTGTAGTACAGACGAACACTGAAGCTTTCTTT. Translated, it gives CASSVVQTNTEAFF.

This chain connects TRBV15 to TRBJ2-3; no clear D. Trimming stripped 0 bases from V and 0 bases from J, with 1 base between. The V gene's germline CDR1 is LNHNV and CDR2 YYDKDF (reference sequence). CDR3 length: 13 amino acids. The chain's CDR3 is CATSRDSTDTQYF. DNA of the CDR3: TGTGCCACCAGCAGAGACAGCACAGATACGCAGTATTTT.

The chain carries TRBV5-1 and TRBJ1-5; D is possibly TRBD1 (5 bases). This CDR3 has 14 amino acids. Germline values: CDR1 SGHRS, CDR2 YFSETQ. Trimming cost V 2 bases and J 6 bases, with 12 bases left between them. The CDR3 reads CASSFTGQGQPQHF. In DNA form, the CDR3 reads TGCGCCAGCAGCTTCACGGGGCAGGGTCAGCCCCAGCATTTT.

V is TRBV28 and J is TRBJ1-1; D is perhaps TRBD1 (6 bases). The germline V and J ends were trimmed by 7 bases and 0 bases, with 21 bases remaining between them. The CDR3 sequence is 17 residues long. Per germline, CDR1 MDHEN and CDR2 SYDVKM. CDR3 nucleotide sequence: TGTGCCAGCAATAAATTACTACAGGGTAAACTGAACACTGAAGCTTTCTTT. Translation: CASNKLLQGKLNTEAFF.

CDR3 residues: CATSRLTGANEKLFF. For the CDR3, the DNA is TGTGCCACCAGCAGACTGACAGGGGCTAATGAAAAACTGTTTTTT. The chain combines TRBV15 with TRBJ1-4, with 8 bases matching TRBD1. CDR3 length equals 15 residues. The germline V gene has CDR1 LNHNV and CDR2 YYDKDF (reference sequence). The J segment lost 3 bases and the V segment lost 2 bases, leaving 2 bases of the junction unmatched.

The J gene is TRBJ2-7, the V gene TRBV20-1; 7 bases map to TRBD2. The CDR3 sequence is 11 residues long. CDR1 and CDR2 from the germline V gene are DFQATT and SNEGSKA (reference sequence). V was clipped by 7 bases and J by 4 bases; unmatched bases: 4. In nucleotides, the CDR3 is TGCAGTGTGTGGGGGGGTTACGAGCAGTACTTC. This sequence encodes CSVWGGYEQYF.

This chain uses TRBV9 with TRBJ1-2; D is unclear. The CDR3 loop spans 16 amino acids. Trimming removed 1 base at V and 6 bases at J, with 19 bases between. The germline CDR1 and CDR2 sequences are SGDLS and YYNGEE. The CDR3 nucleotides are TGTGCCAGCAGCGTAACCGAGGGTACAATAGTAGATGGCTACACCTTC. It yields the protein CASSVTEGTIVDGYTF. Together with reference TRBV9 and TRBJ1-2, the CDR3 gives the full variable domain: DSGVTQTPKHLITATGQRVTLRCSPRSGDLSVYWYQQSLDQGLQFLIQYYNGEERAKGNILERFSAQQFPDLHSELNLSSLELGDSALYFCASSVTEGTIVDGYTFGSGTRLTVV.

The V gene is TRBV6-5, the J gene TRBJ2-2; TRBD2 might be the D (5 bases). The CDR3 is made up of 13 amino acids. The ends were cut back, 2 bases at V and 8 bases at J, with 9 bases in the middle. Germline-derived CDR1 and CDR2 are MNHEY and SVGAGI. The CDR3, as DNA: TGTGCCAGCAGTTACCAACGAGGGGGGGAGCTGTTTTTT. Its translation is CASSYQRGGELFF.

As regards this clone: Other DNA sequences of this sample code for an identical CDR3. V and J are TRBV27 and TRBJ1-4; D not resolved. Germline assignment: CDR1 MNHEY and CDR2 SMNVEV (reference sequence). There are 12 residues in the CDR3. Trimming removed 5 bases at V and 5 bases at J, with 6 bases between. The CDR3 loop is CASSGPNEKLFF. The CDR3 DNA sequence: TGTGCCAGCAGTGGACCGAATGAAAAACTGTTTTTT.

The chain carries TRBV7-6 and TRBJ2-2; a possible D gene is TRBD2 (5 bases). Germline V CDR1 and CDR2: SGHVS, FNYEAQ. The CDR3 consists of 15 residues. Trimming removed 5 bases at V and 4 bases at J, with 14 bases between. CDR3 bases: TGTGCCAGCAGCCTAACTAGTGCCTTCACCGGGGAGCTGTTTTTT. Translating it yields CASSLTSAFTGELFF.

A word on this clone: Other DNA sequences of this sample code for an identical CDR3. The CDR3 reads CASSLVRGMNTEAFF. The CDR3 region has the DNA TGTGCCAGCAGCTTAGTCCGGGGGATGAACACTGAAGCTTTCTTT. This sequence joins TRBV11-2 and TRBJ1-1; D possibly corresponds to TRBD1 (5 bases). The CDR3 extends over 15 amino acids. The germline V and J ends were trimmed by 1 base and 0 bases, with 9 bases remaining between them. The germline gives CDR1 SGHAT, CDR2 FQNNGV.

This chain joins TRBV7-9 and TRBJ1-2, with a possible D match to TRBD1 (5 bases). The CDR3 totals 14 residues. Germline CDR1 is SEHNR and CDR2 is FQNEAQ (reference sequence). The V end lost 2 bases, the J end lost 0 bases, and 7 bases lay between the germline ends. DNA for the CDR3: TGTGCCAGCAGCTTACAGGGAACTAACTATGGCTACACCTTC. Protein sequence: CASSLQGTNYGYTF.

Of note for this clone: The conserved final phenylalanine or tryptophan is absent from the CDR3, which likely points to a read error. The chain combines TRBV6-1 with TRBJ1-6, with TRBD1 matching 9 bases. The length of the CDR3 is 14 residues. Losses at the gene ends were 6 bases for V and 10 bases for J; bases not matched to a gene: 7. CDR1 and CDR2 from the germline V gene are MNHNS and SASEGT. In DNA form, the CDR3 reads TGTGCCAGCAGAAAAACAGGGGGCTCCTCACCCCTCCACCTT. Translated: CASRKTGGSSPLHL.

The rearrangement joins TRBV2 to TRBJ2-7; D is ambiguous. Germline V gene sequence: CDR1 SNHLY, CDR2 FYNNEI. The germline V and J ends were trimmed by 8 bases and 6 bases, with 8 bases remaining between them. This CDR3 is built from 10 residues. Here the CDR3 reads CASEHGEQYF. CDR3 sequence (DNA): TGTGCCAGCGAACACGGCGAGCAGTACTTC.

The chain has TRBV19 and TRBJ1-1, with D tentatively TRBD1 (6 bases). Germline V gene lookup returns CDR1 LNHDA and CDR2 SQIVND (reference sequence). Trimming removed 3 bases from V and 8 bases from J, with 13 bases in between. The CDR3 length is 13 residues. CDR3 sequence (DNA): TGTGCCAGTAGTATTTACCGGGACAAGGAAGCTTTCTTT. Translation: CASSIYRDKEAFF.

This chain uses TRBV5-1 with TRBJ1-2; D is possibly TRBD1 (5 bases). CDR1 is SGHRS, CDR2 YFSETQ, per germline. V dropped 4 bases and J dropped 0 bases, with 7 bases sitting between them. The CDR3 runs to 13 residues. The CDR3: CASSPTANYGYTF. DNA of the CDR3: TGCGCCAGCAGCCCGACAGCTAACTATGGCTACACCTTC.